This TCR beta chain comes out of a study of neurological immune-mediated disorders. V was clipped by 3 bases and J by 5 bases, with 16 bases between them. Germline CDR1 KGHSH, CDR2 LQKENI. The CDR3 extends over 15 amino acids. The sample holds a few counts of this clonotype. TCRdb used MiXCR to reprocess the 5' RACE reads, holding one entry per CDR3 protein. The table shows about 14,000 distinct CDR3 sequences, with less than 15% occurring only once. Sorted libraries were made with about 1.1 million CD4+ or CD8+ T cells. The V call is TRBV18, the J call TRBJ2-5, with D possibly called TRBD1 or TRBD2 (5 bases each). The TCR was taken from a female donor with HTLV-1-associated myelopathy (HAM/TSP). The sample comprised CD8+ T cells from blood. The CDR3 loop reads CASSPDREGVETQYF. For the CDR3, the DNA is TGTGCCAGCTCACCCGACCGGGAAGGGGTGGAGACCCAGTACTTC.